Listed here are 27 T cell receptor beta chains from one sample, sequenced in a study of human T cells and chemical hapten exposure. Time point specified: pre-sensitization, week 0. Treatment denoted: therapeutic diphenylcyclopropenone sensitization with weekly scalp DPC. Each CDR3 protein is one row after TCRdb ran MiXCR on the RACE reads. The sample records 62,000 or so distinct CDR3 sequences, 9.5% to 12% being singletons. The sequencing here drew on whole blood, taken in connection with sensitization to the hapten diphenylcyclopropenone (DPC). The receptors here all came from a woman aged 45-59 years with alopecia areata. Some clones in this sample may be carry-over from other donors' samples.

Turning to this clonotype: This may come from a read error, since a much larger clone is one base off. The DNA for the CDR3 is TGTGCCAGGAGGGTCGGGGGTATCATGAACACTGAAGCTTTCTTT. As protein: CARRVGGIMNTEAFF. The J gene is TRBJ1-1, the V gene TRBV28; D possibly corresponds to TRBD1 (5 bases). Trimming cost V 9 bases and J 0 bases, with 17 bases left between them. This CDR3 is built from 15 residues. The germline V gene has CDR1 MDHEN and CDR2 SYDVKM. The whole variable domain, filled in from reference TRBV28 and TRBJ1-1, reads DVKVTQSSRYLVKRTGEKVFLECVQDMDHENMFWYRQDPGLGLRLIYFSYDVKMKEKGDIPEGYSVSREKKERFSLILESASTNQTSMYLCARRVGGIMNTEAFFGQGTRLTVV.

J is TRBJ2-2 and V is TRBV19, with D tentatively TRBD1 (5 bases). The CDR3 runs to 14 residues. V was pared by 5 bases and J by 0 bases, with 7 bases between. Germline CDR1 reads LNHDA; CDR2 reads SQIVND (reference sequence). DNA for the CDR3: TGTGCCAGTAGTCACAGGCCGAACACCGGGGAGCTGTTTTTT. Its translation: CASSHRPNTGELFF.

The table lists this clonotype with a few counts. The V and J genes are TRBV11-2 and TRBJ2-3, with unresolved D. This CDR3 contains 17 residues. Per germline, CDR1 SGHAT and CDR2 FQNNGV. The V end was cut by 5 bases, the J end by 0 bases, with 18 bases between. This CDR3 reads CASSPPPRRSSTDTQYF. The CDR3 DNA is TGTGCCAGCAGCCCGCCCCCGAGGCGGTCTAGCACAGATACGCAGTATTTT.

V is TRBV12-3 or TRBV12-4 and J is TRBJ2-1; D is unclear. The V and J ends lost 5 bases and 4 bases respectively, with 12 bases between them. This CDR3 spans 14 amino acids. The CDR3 region has the DNA TGTGCCAGCAGTCAACAAAGGATGTACAATGAGCAGTTCTTC. Translating gives CASSQQRMYNEQFF.

This clonotype was counted ten times or more. This chain links TRBV2 with TRBJ1-5, with D possibly TRBD1 on 6 matching bases. Germline-derived CDR1 and CDR2 are SNHLY and FYNNEI. Trimming shortened V by 5 bases and J by 6 bases, and 11 bases separated the two germline ends. The CDR3 has 13 amino acids. CDR3 nucleotide sequence: TGTGCCAGCAGTACAGGGTGGGGTCAGCCCCAGCATTTT. It yields the protein CASSTGWGQPQHF.

The chain uses TRBV12-3 or TRBV12-4 and TRBJ1-2, with D maybe TRBD1 (6 bases). V gave up 6 bases and J gave up 7 bases, with 15 bases separating them. The CDR3 loop spans 13 amino acids. The CDR3, as DNA: TGTGCCAGCAGCTCGGACCAGGGGAGTGGCTACACCTTC. This sequence encodes CASSSDQGSGYTF.

This clonotype was picked up a small number of times. The V call is TRBV6-5, the J call TRBJ2-7; 8 bases map to TRBD2. With 6 bases clipped from V and 4 bases from J, the junction kept 2 bases outside the gene matches. Germline values: CDR1 MNHEY, CDR2 SVGAGI. The CDR3 spans 12 residues. The CDR3 protein is CASSSGGYEQYF. CDR3 DNA: TGTGCCAGCAGCTCGGGGGGGTACGAGCAGTACTTC.

This clonotype was detected only a few times. The rearrangement joins TRBV2 to TRBJ2-7; 7 bases align to TRBD1. V lost 6 bases and J lost 1; bases outside the gene matches: 6. Germline assignment: CDR1 SNHLY and CDR2 FYNNEI. This CDR3 is built from 14 residues. Here the CDR3 DNA reads TGTGCCAGCAGACCAGGACAGGCGTCCTACGAGCAGTACTTC. Translating gives CASRPGQASYEQYF.

The rearrangement uses TRBV5-1 and TRBJ2-5, with 7 bases identical to TRBD2. J lost 5 bases, V lost 1 base, and 11 bases had no gene match. The CDR3 totals 16 residues. Germline V gives CDR1 SGHRS, CDR2 YFSETQ. CDR3 loop: CASSLQSGGSSETQYF. Here the CDR3 DNA reads TGCGCCAGCAGCTTGCAGTCCGGGGGGTCGAGTGAGACCCAGTACTTC.

The chain links TRBV6-5 to TRBJ1-6; D is perhaps TRBD1 (5 bases). Germline V gene data show CDR1 as MNHEY and CDR2 as SVGAGI. V gave up 1 base and J gave up 10 bases, with 14 bases separating them. The CDR3 has 15 residues. The CDR3 nucleotides are TGTGCCAGCAGTTACTACAGGCAAGGACCCTCACCCCTCCACTTT. Translation: CASSYYRQGPSPLHF.

The table lists this clonotype with a few counts. The chain links TRBV6-1 to TRBJ2-5; no firm D call. The CDR3 contains 14 residues. V gave up 7 bases and J gave up 3 bases, with 15 bases separating them. Germline CDR1 reads MNHNS; CDR2 reads SASEGT. This CDR3 reads CASNNIGVEETQYF. Here the CDR3 DNA reads TGTGCCAGCAATAACATAGGAGTGGAAGAGACCCAGTACTTC.

This clonotype was detected many times. The CDR3 loop is CASSQVPPGESAEAFF. In DNA form, the CDR3 reads TGTGCCAGCAGCCAAGTTCCCCCGGGGGAGTCGGCTGAAGCTTTCTTT. The chain uses TRBV4-2 and TRBJ1-1; TRBD1 might be the D (5 bases). The V gene's germline CDR1 is LGHNA and CDR2 YNFKEQ. V was clipped by 1 base and J by 6 bases, with 18 bases between them. The CDR3 is made up of 16 amino acids.

The J gene is TRBJ2-1, the V gene TRBV30, with D possibly being TRBD1 (6 bases). Germline values: CDR1 GTSNPN, CDR2 SVGIG (reference sequence). The length of the CDR3 is 10 residues. Trimming removed 6 bases at V and 8 bases at J, with 8 bases between. The CDR3 bases are TGTGCCTGCCAGGGGTATGAGCAGTTCTTC. It encodes CACQGYEQFF.

In this sample, this clonotype turned up a few times. The chain uses TRBV28 and TRBJ1-2; possible D gene TRBD1, 5 bases. V was pared by 10 bases and J by 1 base, with 7 bases between. This CDR3 has 11 residues. The germline CDR1 and CDR2 sequences are MDHEN and SYDVKM. The CDR3 here is CATQGNYGYTF. The CDR3 bases are TGTGCCACCCAGGGTAACTATGGCTACACCTTC.

This clonotype occurred a few times. This chain links TRBV7-6 with TRBJ1-6; D possibly corresponds to TRBD1 (5 bases). CDR1 and CDR2 from the germline V gene are SGHVS and FNYEAQ. The V and J ends lost 1 base and 8 bases respectively, with 12 bases between them. This CDR3 spans 15 amino acids. The CDR3 DNA reads TGTGCCAGCAGCTTAGAAACGGGGACGGATTCACCCCTCCACTTT. This sequence encodes CASSLETGTDSPLHF.

This clonotype was recorded a few times. The chain's CDR3 is CASSLSRSGVADTQYF. The CDR3 DNA follows: TGTGCCAGCAGCCTATCTCGCTCAGGGGTGGCAGATACGCAGTATTTT. V usage is TRBV9 and J usage is TRBJ2-3, with D possibly TRBD1 on 6 matching bases. Trimming cost V 4 bases and J 4 bases, with 19 bases left between them. There are 16 residues in the CDR3. Per germline, CDR1 SGDLS and CDR2 YYNGEE.

This clonotype was counted ten times or more. V gene TRBV6-2 or TRBV6-3 combines with J gene TRBJ2-7; D call uncertain. CDR1 is MNHEY and CDR2 is SVGEGT in the germline V gene. This CDR3 is 14 amino acids long. The V and J ends lost 5 bases and 0 bases respectively, with 11 bases between them. CDR3 amino acids: CASSRSLSSYEQYF. The CDR3 bases are TGTGCCAGCAGTCGTTCCCTAAGCTCCTACGAGCAGTACTTC.

There are many counts of this clonotype. J is TRBJ2-3 and V is TRBV19; perhaps TRBD1 as D (6 bases). The CDR3 has 17 amino acids. The germline V gene encodes CDR1 LNHDA and CDR2 SQIVND (reference sequence). V lost 6 bases and J lost 0, with 19 bases in between. DNA of the CDR3: TGTGCCAGTAGCCCTATTCAGGGGATAACGAGCACAGATACGCAGTATTTT. Amino acids: CASSPIQGITSTDTQYF.

This clonotype was recorded at least ten times. The chain is built from TRBV7-3 and TRBJ2-3, with a weak D call TRBD2 (5 bases). CDR1 is SGHTA and CDR2 is FQGTGA in the germline V gene. V was cut by 1 base and J by 6 bases, with 14 bases left in between. The CDR3 is 15 amino acids. Written as DNA, the CDR3 is TGTGCCAGCAGCTTAAGTTCGTACCCGGGGGATACGCAGTATTTT. Amino acid sequence: CASSLSSYPGDTQYF.

This clonotype has a count of ten or more. V and J are TRBV20-1 and TRBJ2-3; 11 positions agree with TRBD2. Germline V CDR1 and CDR2: DFQATT, SNEGSKA (reference sequence). This CDR3 region has 18 residues. J lost 2 bases, V lost 3 bases, and 13 bases had no gene match. The CDR3 region is CSASPPKGSGRDTDTQYF. The CDR3 DNA sequence: TGCAGTGCTAGTCCCCCCAAGGGTAGCGGGAGGGACACAGATACGCAGTATTTT.

This clonotype occurred many times. The V gene is TRBV6-6, the J gene TRBJ1-4; tentative D call: TRBD1 (6 bases). V lost 2 bases, J lost 6 bases, and 10 bases lay in between. This CDR3 spans 14 amino acids. Germline V gives CDR1 MNHNY, CDR2 SVGAGI (reference sequence). In DNA, the CDR3 is TGTGCCAGCAGTTACAGGGGGATGGATGAAAAACTGTTTTTT. Translation: CASSYRGMDEKLFF.

There are a few counts of this clonotype. CDR3 coding DNA: TGCGCCAGCAGTTACGGGGAAGCAACGCAGTATTTT. Translated: CASSYGEATQYF. The chain couples TRBV5-1 to TRBJ2-3; D is perhaps TRBD2 (5 bases). Germline-derived CDR1 and CDR2 are SGHRS and YFSETQ. V was clipped by 5 bases and J by 9 bases, with 13 bases between them. The CDR3 has 12 amino acids.

The chain employs TRBV6-5 and TRBJ1-6; 7 nucleotides match TRBD1. The CDR3 consists of 14 residues. J lost 6 bases, V lost 7 bases, and 6 bases had no gene match. Germline values: CDR1 MNHEY, CDR2 SVGAGI. CDR3 bases: TGTGCCAGCACAAGGGGACAGTCTAATTCACCCCTCCACTTT. Protein sequence: CASTRGQSNSPLHF.

This clonotype was observed a handful of times. This chain uses TRBV12-2 with TRBJ1-1; TRBD1 was called by the table and not checked on the DNA. TRBV12-2 has pseudogene status. The CDR3 is 17 amino acids. The CDR3 reads CASRPQPLQGVNTEAFF. The CDR3 nucleotides read TGTGCAAGTCGCCCCCAGCCCCTACAGGGGGTGAACACTGAAGCTTTCTTT.

The CDR3 DNA reads TGTGCCAGCAGTTACTCGGGAGGGGCCCGGACCACAGATACGCAGTATTTT. Protein: CASSYSGGARTTDTQYF. The chain has TRBV6-5 and TRBJ2-3, with 7 bases fitting TRBD2. The J segment lost 2 bases and the V segment lost 0 bases, leaving 8 bases of the junction unmatched. The CDR3 spans 17 residues. The germline V gene encodes CDR1 MNHEY and CDR2 SVGAGI.

The V gene is TRBV6-1, the J gene TRBJ2-1; no firm D call. The CDR3 is 13 amino acids. Trimming cost V 2 bases and J 6 bases, with 8 bases left between them. Germline CDR1 reads MNHNS; CDR2 reads SASEGT. CDR3 sequence: CASSESLGNEQFF. The CDR3 coding sequence is TGTGCCAGCAGTGAAAGTCTGGGCAATGAGCAGTTCTTC.

In this sample, this clonotype turned up many times. This rearrangement joins TRBV6-2 or TRBV6-3 to TRBJ1-5; D is undetermined. CDR1 is MNHEY, CDR2 SVGEGT, per germline. V lost 5 bases and J lost 0, with 5 bases in between. The CDR3 spans 13 residues. The CDR3 loop is CASSRDSNQPQHF. DNA of the CDR3: TGTGCCAGCAGTCGGGATAGCAATCAGCCCCAGCATTTT.